The 17 T cell receptor beta chains in this list originate from one sample, sequenced in a study of blood T cell repertoires in COVID-19. Assay used: immunoSEQ multiplex PCR; TCRdb lists only in-frame clones, some missing. Of tens of thousands of clones listed, roughly 80% are singletons. Sequenced: peripheral blood. Source of these receptors: a man aged 55 to 70 in a cohort sampled during active COVID-19.

The DNA for the CDR3 is TGTGCCAGCAGTGAAGCCACAGGCCGAGGCTACACCTTC. Protein: CASSEATGRGYTF. The V and J genes are TRBV6-1 and TRBJ1-2; maybe TRBD1 (5 bases). The CDR3 has 13 residues. V dropped 0 bases and J dropped 8 bases, with 10 bases sitting between them. Per the germline V gene, CDR1 is MNHNS and CDR2 is SASEGT.

V and J are TRBV18 and TRBJ2-3; TRBD1 aligns across 7 bases. The CDR3 extends over 15 amino acids. The germline V gene encodes CDR1 KGHSH and CDR2 LQKENI. Losses at the gene ends were 8 bases for V and 5 bases for J; bases not matched to a gene: 13. Here the CDR3 DNA reads TGTGCCAGCAAAAGCCCGACAGGGCGACGAGATACGCAGTATTTT. This codes for CASKSPTGRRDTQYF.

The V gene is TRBV9, the J gene TRBJ2-4, with a possible D match to TRBD1 (6 bases). The CDR3 is 13 residues long. V gave up 3 bases and J gave up 6 bases, with 10 bases separating them. Germline CDR1 reads SGDLS; CDR2 reads YYNGEE. The CDR3, as DNA: TGTGCCAGCAGCGGCGGACAGAGAAACATTCAGTACTTC. Its protein product is CASSGGQRNIQYF.

The V and J genes are TRBV18 and TRBJ1-5, with D possibly TRBD1 on 6 matching bases. V lost 4 bases and J lost 4, with 11 bases in between. Germline V gene sequence: CDR1 KGHSH, CDR2 LQKENI. The CDR3 is 14 amino acids. CDR3 in amino acids: CASSHSDRNQPQHF. The CDR3 DNA sequence: TGTGCCAGCTCACATTCGGACAGAAATCAGCCCCAGCATTTT.

The chain uses TRBV5-6 and TRBJ1-2; TRBD1 matches at 10 bases. Germline V lookup: CDR1 SGHDT, CDR2 YYEEEE. The CDR3 contains 15 residues. With 6 bases clipped from V and 3 bases from J, the junction kept 8 bases outside the gene matches. The CDR3 protein is CASTGDRGRDYGYTF. The CDR3 DNA sequence: TGTGCCAGCACCGGAGACAGGGGGCGCGACTATGGCTACACCTTC.

The chain uses TRBV19 and TRBJ2-1; 9 bases agree with TRBD2. This CDR3 has 15 residues. The V gene's germline CDR1 is LNHDA and CDR2 SQIVND (reference sequence). V was pared by 6 bases and J by 9 bases, with 12 bases of the junction left unmatched. CDR3 residues: CASRETSGVNGEQFF. The CDR3 DNA sequence: TGTGCCAGTAGGGAGACTAGCGGAGTGAATGGTGAGCAGTTCTTC.

The gene calls are TRBV28 and TRBJ1-2, with a weak D call TRBD1 (5 bases). CDR3 length: 14 residues. Trimming shortened V by 2 bases and J by 2 bases, and 9 bases separated the two germline ends. Germline V gives CDR1 MDHEN, CDR2 SYDVKM. CDR3 region: CASSLVTVNYGYTF. Written as DNA, the CDR3 is TGTGCCAGCAGTTTAGTGACAGTAAACTATGGCTACACCTTC.

In its sample, this clone was seen once. This chain uses TRBV29-1 with TRBJ2-1, with D maybe TRBD2 (5 bases). V shed 3 bases and J shed 1 base, with 10 bases lying between them. Per germline, CDR1 SQVTM and CDR2 ANQGSEA. There are 14 residues in the CDR3. CDR3 nucleotides: TGCAGCGTTGAGGACTGGGATTCCTACAATGAGCAGTTCTTC. Its protein is CSVEDWDSYNEQFF.

The genes are TRBV10-3 and TRBJ1-1; D is possibly TRBD1 (6 bases). The CDR3 totals 14 residues. Germline V gene data show CDR1 as ENHRY and CDR2 as SYGVKD. The germline V and J ends were trimmed by 6 bases and 0 bases, with 11 bases remaining between them. The CDR3 DNA follows: TGTGCCATCAGCCGGACAGAATTGAACACTGAAGCTTTCTTT. This codes for CAISRTELNTEAFF.

This clone came up a few times. J is TRBJ2-5 and V is TRBV5-1, with 8 nucleotides matching TRBD1. Germline lookup yields CDR1 SGHRS and CDR2 YFSETQ. The CDR3 consists of 16 residues. V was clipped by 0 bases and J by 4 bases; unmatched bases: 8. Here the CDR3 DNA reads TGCGCCAGCAGCTTGGCGGCAGGGGGCATTCCAGAGACCCAGTACTTC. It is translated as CASSLAAGGIPETQYF.

The chain couples TRBV19 to TRBJ2-3; D is unresolved. CDR1 LNHDA and CDR2 SQIVND come from the germline V gene (reference sequence). The CDR3 has 15 amino acids. Trimming shortened V by 3 bases and J by 2 bases, and 12 bases separated the two germline ends. The DNA for the CDR3 is TGTGCCAGTAGTATTCTAGGTACCCTCACAGATACGCAGTATTTT. It specifies CASSILGTLTDTQYF.

The gene calls are TRBV2 and TRBJ2-6, with D perhaps matching TRBD1 (5 bases). Germline values: CDR1 SNHLY, CDR2 FYNNEI. V was pared by 5 bases and J by 0 bases, with 14 bases between. CDR3 length: 17 amino acids. CDR3 DNA sequence: TGTGCCAGCAGTAGGATAGGGGCCGTCTCTGGGGCCAACGTCCTGACTTTC. As protein: CASSRIGAVSGANVLTF.

The chain has TRBV7-2 and TRBJ2-5, with 8 bases matching TRBD2. This CDR3 is 15 amino acids long. The V segment lost 5 bases and the J segment 4 bases; nucleotides outside the gene matches: 9. From germline, CDR1 is SGHTA and CDR2 FQGNSA. The CDR3, as DNA: TGTGCCAGCAGCGGCCTAGGGGCGGGGGGAGAGACCCAGTACTTC. Its protein product is CASSGLGAGGETQYF.

This clone was counted only a few times. V usage is TRBV19 and J usage is TRBJ2-7, with no clear D. The ends were cut back, 3 bases at V and 2 bases at J, with 14 bases in the middle. The CDR3 has 15 residues. Germline V CDR1 and CDR2: LNHDA, SQIVND (reference sequence). CDR3: CASSISSLAPYEQYF. The DNA for the CDR3 is TGTGCCAGTAGTATTTCGTCGTTAGCCCCCTACGAGCAGTACTTC.

The J gene is TRBJ2-4, the V gene TRBV4-1, with a tentative D call TRBD2 (7 bases). V shed 3 bases and J shed 0 bases, with 18 bases lying between them. This CDR3 has 18 amino acids. The germline V gene has CDR1 MGHRA and CDR2 YSYEKL. The CDR3 reads CASSQLTGGQAAKNIQYF. In nucleotides, the CDR3 is TGCGCCAGCAGCCAGCTGACCGGGGGGCAGGCAGCCAAAAACATTCAGTACTTC.

The chain has TRBV24-1 and TRBJ2-4; D call uncertain. The germline V gene has CDR1 KGHDR and CDR2 SFDVKD. V lost 2 bases to trimming and J lost 7 bases, with 11 bases between them. This CDR3 spans 14 amino acids. The chain's CDR3 is CATSDYISKNIQYF. DNA for the CDR3: TGTGCCACCAGTGATTATATCAGTAAGAACATTCAGTACTTC.

The chain is built from TRBV6-6 and TRBJ1-3, with unresolved D. Germline CDR1 is MNHNY and CDR2 is SVGAGI (reference sequence). V was shortened by 2 bases and J by 0 bases, with 8 bases between the two germline ends. CDR3 length: 15 amino acids. The CDR3: CASSYERYSGNTIYF. The CDR3 DNA follows: TGTGCCAGCAGTTACGAGCGATACTCTGGAAACACCATATATTTT.